The clone carrying this T cell receptor beta chain was observed a few times. What it binds is not known. The sample belongs to a study of cytomegalovirus exposure and HLA in healthy donors. Across the whole study: Roughly 80 million unique TCRs from HLA-typed donors made up an early data release. Study-level points and caveats: Later on, an analysis found that several of the most significant clusters appeared to be linked to common viral pathogens, which included parvovirus B19. In a later analysis, CMV-associated beta chains were mostly HLA-associated, it appeared.

Primers: 60 Vbeta forward and 13 Jbeta reverse. The data were produced by immunoSEQ multiplex PCR, yet TCRdb's version contains in-frame clones alone and is incomplete. The data show some 150,000 clones, around 77% seen once. Healthy bone marrow donors supplied every sample. The sequence was collected from a man in his sixties in good health and CMV-seronegative. The specimen was PBMCs.

DNA for the CDR3: TGTGCCAGTAGTACCCAGCGGGGACTAGCCAAAAACATTCAGTACTTC. This gives the protein CASSTQRGLAKNIQYF. This rearrangement joins TRBV19 to TRBJ2-4; 7 bases agree with TRBD2. The CDR3 length is 16 residues. The germline V gene has CDR1 LNHDA and CDR2 SQIVND (reference sequence). The trim removed 4 bases at V and 0 bases at J, leaving 6 bases unmatched.